This T cell receptor beta chain was sequenced for a study of cytomegalovirus exposure and HLA in healthy donors. The PCR made use of 60 Vbeta and 13 Jbeta primers. Produced via immunoSEQ multiplex PCR; TCRdb's table is partial and in-frame only. Among about 140,000 clones listed, roughly 70% were seen once. Sequencing was carried out using PBMCs. This receptor was obtained from a woman between 40 and 50 years old in good health and CMV-seronegative.

CDR3 nucleotides: TGTGCCAGCAGTGTGGAGACAGGGCACAATGAGCAGTTCTTC. Translated: CASSVETGHNEQFF. This rearrangement joins TRBV6-1 to TRBJ2-1; the match to TRBD1 covers 7 bases. V lost 4 bases to trimming and J lost 5 bases; unmatched junction nucleotides: 5. Germline V gene data show CDR1 as MNHNS and CDR2 as SASEGT. The CDR3 sequence is 14 residues long.